Below are 30 T cell receptor beta chains sequenced from a single sample in a study of blood T cell repertoires in COVID-19. Profiled with immunoSEQ multiplex PCR; TCRdb holds only in-frame clones, not every one. The sample includes about 110,000 clones, less than 85% of them seen just once. The sequencing sample was made of peripheral blood. All receptors come from a woman aged 55-69 years with acute or convalescent COVID-19.

This clone was observed at least ten times. CDR3 protein: CASTLSAGGLETQYF. CDR3 coding DNA: TGTGCCAGTACCCTCTCCGCAGGGGGCTTGGAGACCCAGTACTTC. V and J are TRBV19 and TRBJ2-5; 8 positions match TRBD1. Germline V lookup: CDR1 LNHDA, CDR2 SQIVND (reference sequence). V dropped 7 bases and J dropped 5; count of bases not matched to a gene: 12. The CDR3 totals 15 residues.

This sequence joins TRBV19 and TRBJ1-1, with a tentative D call TRBD1 (5 bases). V dropped 2 bases and J dropped 0 bases, with 10 bases sitting between them. This CDR3 is 15 amino acids long. Germline values: CDR1 LNHDA, CDR2 SQIVND (reference sequence). For the CDR3, the DNA is TGTGCCAGTAGTATATTTCCAGGGTTGAACACTGAAGCTTTCTTT. This codes for CASSIFPGLNTEAFF. The full variable domain, rest sourced from reference TRBV19 and TRBJ1-1, is DGGITQSPKYLFRKEGQNVTLSCEQNLNHDAMYWYRQDPGQGLRLIYYSQIVNDFQKGDIAEGYSVSREKKESFPLTVTSAQKNPTAFYLCASSIFPGLNTEAFFGQGTRLTVV.

This chain links TRBV14 with TRBJ2-1, with 7 positions matching TRBD1. Trimming removed 4 bases from V and 7 bases from J; junction bases left unmatched: 13. The CDR3 is 16 residues long. The V gene's germline CDR1 is SGHDN and CDR2 FVKESK. As DNA, the CDR3 is TGTGCCAGCAGCCCACACAGGGGAGTCGTTGAAAATGAGCAGTTCTTC. It yields the protein CASSPHRGVVENEQFF.

This clone was found a few times. V usage is TRBV6-5 and J usage is TRBJ1-6, with 9 nucleotides matching TRBD1. Germline CDR1 is MNHEY and CDR2 is SVGAGI. J lost 10 bases, V lost 6 bases, and 7 bases had no gene match. CDR3 size: 14 residues. The CDR3 loop reads CASRQQDRGSPLHF. As DNA, the CDR3 is TGTGCCAGCAGACAGCAGGACAGGGGCTCACCCCTCCACTTT.

About this clone itself: The identical CDR3 is also encoded by other nucleotide sequences in the sample. The chain is built from TRBV18 and TRBJ1-1; TRBD1 is a possible D gene (6 bases). Trimming shortened V by 0 bases and J by 3 bases, and 8 bases separated the two germline ends. Per germline, CDR1 KGHSH and CDR2 LQKENI. The CDR3 loop spans 14 amino acids. DNA of the CDR3: TGTGCCAGCTCACCACCTTCAGGGGACACTGAAGCTTTCTTT. Translation gives CASSPPSGDTEAFF.

This clone appeared a single time. V gene TRBV27 combines with J gene TRBJ2-2; TRBD1 agrees at 7 bases. The junction had 6 bases not matched to a gene; V was cut back by 6 bases and J by 2 bases. The CDR3 sequence is 15 residues long. Germline lookup yields CDR1 MNHEY and CDR2 SMNVEV (reference sequence). This CDR3 is CASSRQGTNTGELFF. The CDR3 DNA follows: TGTGCCAGCAGCCGACAGGGAACCAACACCGGGGAGCTGTTTTTT.

The rearrangement links TRBV5-6 to TRBJ2-3; D call uncertain. The CDR3 runs 11 residues. V was shortened by 5 bases and J by 2 bases, with 3 bases between the two germline ends. CDR1 is SGHDT and CDR2 is YYEEEE in the germline V gene. Here the CDR3 DNA reads TGTGCCAGCAGATACACAGATACGCAGTATTTT. Translating it yields CASRYTDTQYF.

The chain is built from TRBV19 and TRBJ2-7; 7 bases line up with TRBD2. The V segment lost 5 bases and the J segment 5 bases; nucleotides outside the gene matches: 3. Germline V gives CDR1 LNHDA, CDR2 SQIVND (reference sequence). The CDR3 is 12 amino acids. The CDR3 protein is CASSWAGDEQYF. DNA of the CDR3: TGTGCCAGTAGTTGGGCGGGAGACGAGCAGTACTTC.

This chain links TRBV6-5 with TRBJ2-1, with 10 bases lining up with TRBD2. Germline CDR1 reads MNHEY; CDR2 reads SVGAGI. This CDR3 has 14 residues. CDR3 amino acids: CAGAGGPSYNEQFF. CDR3 in DNA: TGTGCAGGAGCGGGAGGGCCTTCCTACAATGAGCAGTTCTTC.

This chain joins TRBV5-5 and TRBJ1-5; maybe TRBD1 (5 bases). CDR1 and CDR2 from the germline V gene are SGHKS and YYEKEE (reference sequence). The CDR3 has 13 amino acids. Trimming took off 2 bases at V and 5 bases at J, with 8 bases between the two ends. The CDR3 DNA is TGTGCCAGCAGCTTCACGGGGGATCAGCCCCAGCATTTT. Protein sequence: CASSFTGDQPQHF.

The chain is built from TRBV14 and TRBJ1-4; weak D call: TRBD1 (5 bases). The V gene lost 4 bases and the J gene lost 13 bases, with 22 bases spanning the gap. The CDR3 length is 15 residues. The germline V gene encodes CDR1 SGHDN and CDR2 FVKESK. In nucleotides, the CDR3 is TGTGCCAGCAGCCGTCACCGGGGGTCCGTTGAGAGACTGTTTTTT. This gives the protein CASSRHRGSVERLFF.

The CDR3 reads CASSLSGGAGSYEQYF. DNA of the CDR3: TGTGCCAGCAGCTTATCAGGGGGCGCGGGTTCCTACGAGCAGTACTTC. This sequence joins TRBV7-2 and TRBJ2-7, with TRBD1 matching over 8 bases. V lost 2 bases to trimming and J lost 1 base; unmatched junction nucleotides: 7. This CDR3 is 16 amino acids long. Germline V gene lookup returns CDR1 SGHTA and CDR2 FQGNSA.

The chain joins TRBV7-3 to TRBJ2-2; maybe TRBD2 (6 bases). V was shortened by 5 bases and J by 7 bases, with 14 bases between the two germline ends. Per germline, CDR1 SGHTA and CDR2 FQGTGA. The CDR3 has 14 residues. CDR3 nucleotides: TGTGCCAGCAGCCCCACCCCGGGGGTCGGGGAGCTGTTTTTT. This codes for CASSPTPGVGELFF.

The J gene is TRBJ1-2, the V gene TRBV2, with TRBD1 matching 8 bases. Looked up from germline, CDR1 is SNHLY and CDR2 is FYNNEI. J lost 4 bases, V lost 8 bases, and 0 bases had no gene match. This CDR3 is 11 amino acids long. CDR3 bases: TGTGCCAGCGGGACAGGCTATGGCTACACCTTC. Its translation: CASGTGYGYTF.

The gene calls are TRBV19 and TRBJ1-2; 9 nucleotides agree with TRBD1. Looked up from germline, CDR1 is LNHDA and CDR2 is SQIVND (reference sequence). The junction had 4 bases not matched to a gene; V was cut back by 3 bases and J by 2 bases. CDR3 length equals 15 residues. The CDR3 reads CASSIAGQGNYGYTF. CDR3 bases: TGTGCCAGTAGTATTGCGGGACAGGGAAACTATGGCTACACCTTC.

This chain links TRBV27 with TRBJ1-6; a possible D gene is TRBD1 (5 bases). The V gene's germline CDR1 is MNHEY and CDR2 SMNVEV (reference sequence). The CDR3 is 16 residues long. Trimming stripped 7 bases from V and 2 bases from J, with 15 bases between. This CDR3 is CASNPGGGPYNSPLHF. The CDR3 DNA reads as TGTGCCAGCAACCCCGGGGGTGGCCCCTATAATTCACCCCTCCACTTT.

The chain employs TRBV5-1 and TRBJ1-1; perhaps TRBD1 as D (6 bases). The V end lost 2 bases, the J end lost 3 bases, and 14 bases lay between the germline ends. Germline values: CDR1 SGHRS, CDR2 YFSETQ. The CDR3 is 15 residues long. CDR3 nucleotides: TGCGCCAGCAGCTTAGACAAGACAGGTGACACTGAAGCTTTCTTT. Translation gives CASSLDKTGDTEAFF.

This sequence joins TRBV30 and TRBJ2-5, with TRBD2 identical over 7 bases. Trimming removed 0 bases from V and 4 bases from J; junction bases left unmatched: 11. Germline V gene lookup returns CDR1 GTSNPN and CDR2 SVGIG (reference sequence). The CDR3 is 16 amino acids. The CDR3 region is CAWSVWGGVGRETQYF. CDR3 coding DNA: TGTGCCTGGAGTGTTTGGGGGGGAGTGGGGAGAGAGACCCAGTACTTC. Full variable domain (rest looked up from reference TRBV30 and TRBJ2-5): SQTIHQWPATLVQPVGSPLSLECTVEGTSNPNLYWYRQAAGRGLQLLFYSVGIGQISSEVPQNLSASRPQDRQFILSSKKLLLSDSGFYLCAWSVWGGVGRETQYFGPGTRLLVL.

Here the CDR3 DNA reads TGTGCCAGCAGTTTTAGGGGAAGGGACACTGAAGCTTTCTTT. This sequence encodes CASSFRGRDTEAFF. The chain employs TRBV27 and TRBJ1-1; D possibly corresponds to TRBD1 (5 bases). The CDR3 has 14 amino acids. Trimming removed 3 bases from V and 3 bases from J, with 11 bases in between. Germline V lookup: CDR1 MNHEY, CDR2 SMNVEV (reference sequence).

The chain has TRBV15 and TRBJ1-5, with unresolved D. Trimming cost V 3 bases and J 5 bases, with 14 bases left between them. The CDR3 runs 15 residues. Germline CDR1 reads LNHNV; CDR2 reads YYDKDF (reference sequence). As DNA, the CDR3 is TGTGCCACCAGCAGTGGGAGAGCGGGAGATCAGCCCCAGCATTTT. It encodes CATSSGRAGDQPQHF.

This clone was picked up a small number of times. The chain joins TRBV6-5 to TRBJ1-1; 8 bases match TRBD1. The CDR3 length is 13 residues. Trimming at V came to 6 bases and at J to 6 bases, leaving 6 bases not matched to a gene. Germline loops: CDR1 MNHEY, CDR2 SVGAGI. In DNA form, the CDR3 reads TGTGCCAGCAGACGACAGGGGTTCCCTGAAGCTTTCTTT. Protein sequence: CASRRQGFPEAFF.

V usage is TRBV6-5 and J usage is TRBJ1-1, with D hard to call. The germline V gene encodes CDR1 MNHEY and CDR2 SVGAGI. The CDR3 is made up of 14 amino acids. V gave up 0 bases and J gave up 3 bases, with 8 bases separating them. Here the CDR3 reads CASSYSWRDTEAFF. The CDR3 DNA reads TGTGCCAGCAGTTACTCGTGGCGGGACACTGAAGCTTTCTTT.

The rearrangement joins TRBV18 to TRBJ1-2; 7 positions agree with TRBD1. With 0 bases clipped from V and 2 bases from J, the junction kept 3 bases outside the gene matches. This CDR3 region has 15 residues. Germline lookup yields CDR1 KGHSH and CDR2 LQKENI. In DNA, the CDR3 is TGTGCCAGCTCACCACCAGGGGGCGTAAACTATGGCTACACCTTC. Protein: CASSPPGGVNYGYTF.

In its sample, this clone was seen a few times. The J gene is TRBJ2-5, the V gene TRBV5-4; 8 nucleotides match TRBD2. The CDR3 spans 15 residues. CDR1 is SGHNT and CDR2 is YYREEE in the germline V gene (reference sequence). Trimming took 1 base from V and 3 from J; bases not matched to a gene: 5. The CDR3 loop reads CASSLRGGGKETQYF. The CDR3 bases are TGTGCCAGCAGCTTGCGCGGCGGGGGGAAAGAGACCCAGTACTTC.

The J gene is TRBJ2-3, the V gene TRBV6-5, with TRBD2 matching 8 bases. CDR1 is MNHEY, CDR2 SVGAGI, per germline. V was clipped by 2 bases and J by 3 bases; unmatched bases: 7. The CDR3 sequence is 16 residues long. DNA of the CDR3: TGTGCCAGCAGTTACACTTTCACGGGAGGGACAGATACGCAGTATTTT. Translating it yields CASSYTFTGGTDTQYF.

J is TRBJ1-3 and V is TRBV6-5; D possibly corresponds to TRBD1 (5 bases). The CDR3 is 13 residues long. CDR1 and CDR2 (germline): MNHEY, SVGAGI. V shed 10 bases and J shed 1 base, with 11 bases lying between them. CDR3 in amino acids: CATSTVSGNTIYF. CDR3 sequence (DNA): TGTGCCACCTCGACAGTTTCTGGAAACACCATATATTTT.

The chain employs TRBV7-2 and TRBJ1-1; D not certain. The CDR3 runs to 13 residues. Germline values: CDR1 SGHTA, CDR2 FQGNSA. The ends were cut back, 1 base at V and 10 bases at J, with 13 bases in the middle. The CDR3 here is CASSLEAGERAFF. The CDR3 DNA follows: TGTGCCAGCAGCTTAGAGGCAGGTGAGAGAGCTTTCTTT.

In nucleotides, the CDR3 is TGTGCCAGCAGCTGGGAGACCCAAGAGACCCAGTACTTC. Residues: CASSWETQETQYF. The V and J genes are TRBV5-4 and TRBJ2-5, with D possibly TRBD2 on 5 matching bases. V gave up 3 bases and J gave up 1 base, with 7 bases separating them. The germline gives CDR1 SGHNT, CDR2 YYREEE (reference sequence). The CDR3 has 13 residues.

The chain recombines TRBV7-2 with TRBJ2-5, with 9 bases fitting TRBD2. The CDR3 is made up of 15 amino acids. CDR1 and CDR2 from the germline V gene are SGHTA and FQGNSA. Trimming cost V 8 bases and J 2 bases; bases outside gene matches: 9. CDR3 amino acids: CASGLQSGGQETQYF. CDR3 sequence (DNA): TGTGCCAGCGGCCTACAGAGCGGGGGGCAAGAGACCCAGTACTTC. Full variable domain (remainder filled in from reference TRBV7-2 and TRBJ2-5): GAGVSQSPSNKVTEKGKDVELRCDPISGHTALYWYRQSLGQGLEFLIYFQGNSAPDKSGLPSDRFSAERTGGSVSTLTIQRTQQEDSAVYLCASGLQSGGQETQYFGPGTRLLVL.

This chain links TRBV28 with TRBJ1-2; no clear D. The germline gives CDR1 MDHEN, CDR2 SYDVKM. The V gene lost 1 base and the J gene lost 8 bases, with 14 bases spanning the gap. This CDR3 is built from 14 residues. The CDR3 sequence: CASSLFGGPGGYTF. DNA of the CDR3: TGTGCCAGCAGTTTATTTGGCGGGCCTGGGGGCTACACCTTC.